These 9 T cell receptor beta chains were all obtained from the same sample, sequenced in a study of blood T cell repertoires in COVID-19. Sequenced by immunoSEQ multiplex PCR; TCRdb stores in-frame clones only, minus some. The table includes around 160,000 clones, 78% detected once. Sequenced input: peripheral blood. The source of these receptors is an elderly woman with acute or convalescent COVID-19.

The chain employs TRBV19 and TRBJ1-5; TRBD1 aligns across 10 bases. The CDR3 contains 16 residues. Germline V gene data show CDR1 as LNHDA and CDR2 as SQIVND (reference sequence). The junction had 7 bases not matched to a gene; V was cut back by 3 bases and J by 5 bases. The CDR3: CASSMHRQGAHQPQHF. In DNA form, the CDR3 reads TGTGCCAGTAGTATGCATAGACAGGGGGCACATCAGCCCCAGCATTTT.

The V call is TRBV28, the J call TRBJ2-2; D is unclear. Germline V lookup: CDR1 MDHEN, CDR2 SYDVKM. The CDR3 is 13 amino acids. The ends were cut back, 2 bases at V and 4 bases at J, with 5 bases in the middle. The CDR3 loop is CASSLGVTGELFF. CDR3 coding DNA: TGTGCCAGCAGTTTAGGAGTCACCGGGGAGCTGTTTTTT.

The rearrangement links TRBV7-2 to TRBJ1-1; maybe TRBD1 (6 bases). With 5 bases removed from V and 7 bases from J, the gap between germline ends came to 14 bases. The CDR3 extends over 13 amino acids. Germline V gene data show CDR1 as SGHTA and CDR2 as FQGNSA. The CDR3 sequence is CASSPGQKLEAFF. CDR3 nucleotides: TGTGCCAGCAGCCCTGGACAGAAACTTGAAGCTTTCTTT. Supplemented by reference TRBV7-2 and TRBJ1-1, the full variable domain reads GAGVSQSPSNKVTEKGKDVELRCDPISGHTALYWYRQSLGQGLEFLIYFQGNSAPDKSGLPSDRFSAERTGGSVSTLTIQRTQQEDSAVYLCASSPGQKLEAFFGQGTRLTVV.

V usage is TRBV24-1 and J usage is TRBJ2-3; D perhaps matches TRBD2 (5 bases). V was clipped by 2 bases and J by 2 bases, with 10 bases between them. The CDR3 is 15 amino acids. In germline, CDR1 is KGHDR, CDR2 SFDVKD. The CDR3 is CATSDSSGYTDTQYF. CDR3 DNA sequence: TGTGCCACCAGTGATTCGAGCGGATACACAGATACGCAGTATTTT.

The J gene is TRBJ1-3, the V gene TRBV3-1 (or the pseudogene TRBV3-2), with D perhaps matching TRBD1 (6 bases). V dropped 5 bases and J dropped 2 bases, with 10 bases sitting between them. CDR1 LGHDT and CDR2 YNNKEL come from the germline V gene (reference sequence). The CDR3 is made up of 14 amino acids. CDR3 coding DNA: TGTGCCAGCAGCTTTCACAGGGCTGGAAACACCATATATTTT. Residues: CASSFHRAGNTIYF.

The chain links TRBV20-1 to TRBJ2-1, with D possibly matching TRBD1 (5 bases). V was trimmed by 6 bases and J by 4 bases, leaving 7 bases between them. Germline V gene sequence: CDR1 DFQATT, CDR2 SNEGSKA (reference sequence). This CDR3 spans 11 amino acids. The DNA of the CDR3 is TGCAGTGCGGACAAGTACAATGAGCAGTTCTTC. Translating gives CSADKYNEQFF.

The chain joins TRBV6-5 to TRBJ2-2; unclear D gene. Germline V gene lookup returns CDR1 MNHEY and CDR2 SVGAGI. V lost 8 bases and J lost 1, with 5 bases in between. The CDR3 length is 12 residues. The CDR3, as DNA: TGTGCCAGCGCCAGGAACACCGGGGAGCTGTTTTTT. Translated, it gives CASARNTGELFF.

The genes are TRBV3-1 (or the pseudogene TRBV3-2) and TRBJ2-1, with 12 bases that match TRBD2. V lost 5 bases, J lost 3 bases, and 2 bases stayed unmatched. CDR1 and CDR2 from the germline V gene are LGHDT and YNNKEL (reference sequence). The CDR3 length is 15 residues. This CDR3 is CASSKTSGGYNEQFF. In DNA, the CDR3 is TGTGCCAGCAGCAAGACTAGCGGGGGCTACAATGAGCAGTTCTTC.

This chain uses TRBV6-1 with TRBJ2-7; 8 positions match TRBD2. CDR3 length: 15 amino acids. The germline V gene has CDR1 MNHNS and CDR2 SASEGT. V shed 6 bases and J 5 bases; nucleotides not matched to a gene: 12. CDR3 protein: CASRIETGGPHEQYF. The CDR3 DNA reads TGTGCCAGCAGGATTGAGACGGGGGGGCCCCACGAGCAGTACTTC.